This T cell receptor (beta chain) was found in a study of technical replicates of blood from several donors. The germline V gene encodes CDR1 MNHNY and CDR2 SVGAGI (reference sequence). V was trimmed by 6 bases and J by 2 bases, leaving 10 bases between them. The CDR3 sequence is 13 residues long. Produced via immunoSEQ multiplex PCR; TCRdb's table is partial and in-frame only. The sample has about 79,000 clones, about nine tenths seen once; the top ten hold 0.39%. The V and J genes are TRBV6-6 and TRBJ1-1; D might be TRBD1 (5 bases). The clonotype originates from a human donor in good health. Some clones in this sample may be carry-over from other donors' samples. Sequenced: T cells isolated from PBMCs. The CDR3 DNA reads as TGTGCCAGCAGCCTACAGGCAAACACTGAAGCTTTCTTT. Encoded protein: CASSLQANTEAFF.